Here is one T cell receptor beta chain with its context. This entry comes from a study of blood T cell repertoires in COVID-19. Study-wide background: Whether acute or convalescent, the COVID-19 samples came from the United States, Italy and Spain. From T cells, B-cell-depleted T cells, or PBMCs came the material, which was cDNA or gDNA.

The table came from immunoSEQ multiplex PCR; TCRdb's copy has only in-frame clones and leaves some out. This table has fewer than 50,000 clones, more than 70% appearing once. CDR3 length: 19 amino acids. The germline CDR1 and CDR2 sequences are SGHTA and FQGNSA. The junction had 12 bases not matched to a gene; V was cut back by 5 bases and J by 0 bases. V usage is TRBV7-2 and J usage is TRBJ2-1; 11 nucleotides match TRBD2. This sequence originates from a man between 65 and 80 years old with active COVID-19. The sequencing sample was made of peripheral blood. DNA for the CDR3: TGTGCCAGCAGCACAGGGGGGCTAGCGGGGGGTCGCTCCTACAATGAGCAGTTCTTC. Its translation: CASSTGGLAGGRSYNEQFF. Combining the CDR3 with reference TRBV7-2 and TRBJ2-1 gives the whole variable domain GAGVSQSPSNKVTEKGKDVELRCDPISGHTALYWYRQSLGQGLEFLIYFQGNSAPDKSGLPSDRFSAERTGGSVSTLTIQRTQQEDSAVYLCASSTGGLAGGRSYNEQFFGPGTRLTVL.